These T cell receptor beta chains were read from a single sample in a study of graft-versus-host responses after intestinal transplantation. The assay was immunoSEQ multiplex PCR, and TCRdb's table has in-frame clones only and misses some. Of fewer than 85,000 clones listed, nearly 85% are singletons. These receptors are not linked to any known antigen. Material: unstimulated CD4+ T cells sorted from spleen or lymph node cells, obtained before transplant. These TCRs come from a human donor who was the organ donor for an intestinal transplant. Both conserved end residues are part of each CDR3. The order of the fields is CDR3 protein, V gene, J gene.

CASRPTGGIPGELFF	TRBV6-5	TRBJ2-2
CASSPLNRGLGYGYTF	TRBV18	TRBJ1-2
CSVDGGLAKNIQYF	TRBV29-1	TRBJ2-4
CASQRTGNTGELFF	TRBV28	TRBJ2-2
CASSLSAGGRTGELFF	TRBV7-6	TRBJ2-2
CASSQTPGQPYNEQFF	TRBV4-1	TRBJ2-1
CASSQDAAGATGELFF	TRBV4-3	TRBJ2-2
CASSTTGGPWTGELFF	TRBV5-1	TRBJ2-2
CASSPRGGTEAFF	TRBV7-8	TRBJ1-1
CASSLRQTGERSPLHF	TRBV5-5	TRBJ1-6
CASTRDRAFNPGLFF	TRBV2	TRBJ1-4
CASSLRVSNYGYTF	TRBV7-9	TRBJ1-2
CASRPNRAQPQHF	TRBV6-5	TRBJ1-5
CASSGTSGGASNTGELFF	TRBV10-1	TRBJ2-2
CASSAQPERSGGSTDTQYF	TRBV6-4	TRBJ2-3
CASSKGQNTGELFF	TRBV21-1	TRBJ2-2
CASSQVLGQGTDTQYF	TRBV4-1	TRBJ2-3
CASSLSRQSNEKLFF	TRBV28	TRBJ1-4
CASISSGLAGELFF	TRBV19	TRBJ2-2
CASSPQGARGYTF	TRBV9	TRBJ1-2
CASSFPGGGTDTQYF	TRBV28	TRBJ2-3
CASSSEGLNTDTQYF	TRBV5-4	TRBJ2-3
CATSRGRANYNEQFF	TRBV15	TRBJ2-1
CASSIIFSGTEAFF	TRBV19	TRBJ1-1
CASRMTVRGNSPLHF	TRBV28	TRBJ1-6
CASGRNTGELFF	TRBV2	TRBJ2-2